The rows below give T cell receptor beta chains drawn from one sample of a study of T cell responses to AZD1222 COVID-19 vaccine. Sequencing was performed with immunoSEQ multiplex PCR; in TCRdb, only in-frame clones are kept and a portion is missing. This sample has tens of thousands of clones, with around 86% found just once. The sample here was peripheral blood, taken on day 0 of AZD1222 vaccination. All receptors come from an adult in good health. Both conserved end residues are part of each CDR3. The D gene is left open where the match is weak. Clone sizes are given selectively: once, few, many, or a class where the clone is expanded.

length | D | J | size | V | CDR3 | DNA
15 | NA | TRBJ1-5 | NA | TRBV6-5 | CASSSGGVSNQPQHF | TGTGCCAGCAGTTCGGGCGGTGTGAGCAATCAGCCCCAGCATTTT
17 | TRBD2 | TRBJ2-1 | NA | TRBV25-1 | CASDSRPSGGVYNEQFF | TGTGCCAGCGACTCCCGGCCTAGCGGGGGGGTATACAATGAGCAGTTCTTC
18 | NA | TRBJ1-2 | once | TRBV5-1 | CASSLAGWNPAGNYGYTF | TGCGCCAGCAGCTTGGCGGGGTGGAACCCGGCAGGTAACTATGGCTACACCTTC
15 | NA | TRBJ1-2 | NA | TRBV4-2 | CASSQATGSNYGYTF | TGTGCCAGCAGCCAAGCGACGGGATCAAACTATGGCTACACCTTC
17 | TRBD1 | TRBJ1-2 | NA | TRBV19 | CASSMGPGTGSNYGYTF | TGTGCCAGTAGTATGGGGCCCGGGACAGGTTCTAACTATGGCTACACCTTC
18 | NA | TRBJ2-2 | NA | TRBV3-1/TRBV3-2 | CASSQARAGTPNTGELFF | TGTGCCAGCAGCCAAGCGAGGGCCGGGACTCCTAACACCGGGGAGCTGTTTTTT
14 | TRBD1 | TRBJ1-1 | NA | TRBV19 | CASSETGMNTEAFF | TGTGCCAGTAGTGAGACAGGGATGAACACTGAAGCTTTCTTT
9 | NA | TRBJ1-2 | NA | TRBV3-1/TRBV3-2 | CACSYGYTF | TGTGCCTGCAGTTATGGCTACACCTTC
11 | TRBD2 | TRBJ2-1 | once | TRBV2 | CASARGTRWFF | TGTGCCAGCGCGAGGGGGACTAGGTGGTTCTTC
15 | TRBD1 | TRBJ1-5 | NA | TRBV3-1/TRBV3-2 | CASSQDYRGNQPQHF | TGTGCCAGCAGCCAAGATTACAGGGGTAATCAGCCCCAGCATTTT
16 | TRBD1 | TRBJ1-5 | NA | TRBV2 | CASSFGGQGPNQPQHF | TGTGCCAGCAGTTTCGGGGGACAGGGGCCAAATCAGCCCCAGCATTTT
13 | NA | TRBJ2-7 | NA | TRBV6-2/TRBV6-3 | CASSYRDTYEQYF | TGTGCCAGCAGTTACCGGGACACCTACGAGCAGTACTTC
15 | NA | TRBJ1-4 | NA | TRBV18 | CASSPTFATNEKLFF | TGTGCCAGCTCACCTACTTTTGCAACTAATGAAAAACTGTTTTTT
15 | NA | TRBJ1-2 | NA | TRBV19 | CASTTGMGGNYGYTF | TGTGCCAGTACCACAGGAATGGGGGGGAACTATGGCTACACCTTC
15 | NA | TRBJ2-7 | NA | TRBV6-2/TRBV6-3 | CASSYSSGSAYEQYF | TGTGCCAGCAGTTACTCATCAGGGTCGGCCTACGAGCAGTACTTC
18 | TRBD1 | TRBJ2-5 | NA | TRBV9 | CASSVSGDRGGLRETQYF | TGTGCCAGCAGCGTAAGTGGGGACAGAGGGGGCCTCCGCGAGACCCAGTACTTC
12 | NA | TRBJ1-3 | NA | TRBV2 | CASSSRGDTIYF | TGTGCCAGCAGTTCTAGGGGCGACACCATATATTTT
13 | NA | TRBJ1-5 | NA | TRBV19 | CASSIQDNQPQHF | TGTGCCAGTAGTATACAGGACAATCAGCCCCAGCATTTT
16 | NA | TRBJ1-3 | NA | TRBV12-5 | CASGEGGGGIGNTIYF | TGTGCTAGTGGCGAGGGCGGGGGGGGTATTGGAAACACCATATATTTT
16 | TRBD1 | TRBJ1-2 | NA | TRBV27 | CASRGQGAGESYGYTF | TGTGCCAGCAGGGGACAGGGGGCGGGGGAGAGCTATGGCTACACCTTC
16 | NA | TRBJ2-5 | once | TRBV5-1 | CASSFTGVDIQETQYF | TGCGCCAGCAGCTTCACCGGAGTAGATATTCAAGAGACCCAGTACTTC
15 | NA | TRBJ2-7 | NA | TRBV27 | CASSLGGASSYEQYF | TGTGCCAGCAGTTTAGGCGGGGCAAGCTCCTACGAGCAGTACTTC
16 | TRBD2 | TRBJ2-1 | NA | TRBV19 | CASGSIAGSSYNEQFF | TGTGCCAGTGGCTCAATAGCGGGGAGCTCCTACAATGAGCAGTTCTTC
16 | NA | TRBJ1-6 | NA | TRBV4-1 | CASSQDWAGSNSPLHF | TGCGCCAGCAGCCAAGATTGGGCAGGTTCGAATTCACCCCTCCACTTT
14 | TRBD1 | TRBJ1-6 | NA | TRBV7-9 | CASSQGQGYSPLHF | TGTGCCAGCAGCCAAGGACAGGGTTATTCACCCCTCCACTTT
17 | NA | TRBJ1-5 | NA | TRBV27 | CASSLRGAWVSNQPQHF | TGTGCCAGCAGTTTACGAGGTGCGTGGGTTAGCAATCAGCCCCAGCATTTT
18 | TRBD2 | TRBJ2-2 | few | TRBV9 | CASSVGTSGGANTGELFF | TGTGCCAGCAGCGTTGGGACTAGCGGGGGAGCGAACACCGGGGAGCTGTTTTTT
12 | NA | TRBJ1-5 | NA | TRBV19 | CASSRGGEPQHF | TGTGCCAGTAGTCGAGGCGGGGAGCCCCAGCATTTT
14 | TRBD1 | TRBJ1-1 | NA | TRBV28 | CASSRPRQGGEAFF | TGTGCCAGCAGCCGACCTAGACAGGGAGGTGAAGCTTTCTTT
13 | NA | TRBJ1-5 | NA | TRBV29-1 | CSVGLQSNQPQHF | TGCAGCGTTGGACTACAGTCAAATCAGCCCCAGCATTTT
15 | NA | TRBJ2-7 | NA | TRBV5-1 | CASTGTVGPPKKQYF | TGCGCCAGCACCGGTACTGTTGGGCCGCCAAAGAAGCAGTACTTC
14 | TRBD1 | TRBJ1-5 | NA | TRBV19 | CASSIRGIGQPQHF | TGTGCCAGTAGTATCAGGGGGATAGGGCAGCCCCAGCATTTT
15 | TRBD2 | TRBJ2-7 | NA | TRBV9 | CASSVDSSGGYEQYF | TGTGCCAGCAGCGTAGATTCAAGCGGGGGTTACGAGCAGTACTTC
16 | TRBD2 | TRBJ2-1 | NA | TRBV11-2 | CASSPRLAGRGNEQFF | TGTGCCAGCAGCCCCCGTTTAGCGGGGAGGGGCAATGAGCAGTTCTTC
12 | NA | TRBJ1-2 | NA | TRBV6-5 | CASRSVDYGYTF | TGTGCCAGCAGATCGGTTGACTATGGCTACACCTTC
12 | NA | TRBJ2-7 | NA | TRBV19 | CASISEAYEQYF | TGTGCCAGTATTTCGGAGGCCTACGAGCAGTACTTC
14 | NA | TRBJ1-2 | NA | TRBV2 | CASSETPNYYGYTF | TGTGCCAGCAGTGAAACGCCTAACTACTATGGCTACACCTTC
14 | TRBD1 | TRBJ2-5 | NA | TRBV10-3 | CAISKGGSQETQYF | TGTGCCATCAGTAAAGGGGGCAGCCAAGAGACCCAGTACTTC
13 | NA | TRBJ2-1 | NA | TRBV2 | CASHDRGFNEQFF | TGTGCCAGCCATGACAGAGGTTTCAATGAGCAGTTCTTC
14 | TRBD2 | TRBJ2-7 | NA | TRBV19 | CASSSRGSSYEQYF | TGTGCCAGTAGCTCGCGGGGGAGCTCCTACGAGCAGTACTTC
16 | TRBD2 | TRBJ2-5 | NA | TRBV2 | CASNSRDWGGRETQYF | TGTGCCAGCAATTCCCGCGATTGGGGGGGTCGGGAGACCCAGTACTTC
14 | NA | TRBJ1-1 | NA | TRBV10-2 | CASLGGRTNTEAFF | TGCGCGTCTCTGGGAGGTCGGACGAACACTGAAGCTTTCTTT
14 | NA | TRBJ1-1 | NA | TRBV18 | CASSPPPGGTEAFF | TGTGCCAGCTCACCACCACCTGGAGGCACTGAAGCTTTCTTT
13 | TRBD1 | TRBJ1-2 | few | TRBV28 | CATLHRGSYGYTF | TGTGCCACCCTGCACAGGGGTTCCTATGGCTACACCTTC
14 | NA | TRBJ1-1 | NA | TRBV5-4 | CASSLGARDTEAFF | TGTGCCAGCAGCCTAGGGGCACGGGACACTGAAGCTTTCTTT
15 | TRBD1 | TRBJ1-1 | NA | TRBV6-5 | CASIARTGGNTEAFF | TGTGCCAGCATCGCACGGACAGGGGGGAACACTGAAGCTTTCTTT
14 | NA | TRBJ1-1 | once | TRBV19 | CASSMVAGTLEAFF | TGTGCCAGTAGTATGGTGGCAGGGACACTTGAAGCTTTCTTT
15 | TRBD1 | TRBJ2-2 | NA | TRBV5-1 | CASSLSDRPAGELFF | TGCGCCAGCAGCTTGTCGGACAGGCCCGCCGGGGAGCTGTTTTTT
12 | NA | TRBJ2-2 | NA | TRBV19 | CASSSGIGELFF | TGTGCCAGTAGTTCGGGGATCGGGGAGCTGTTTTTT
14 | NA | TRBJ1-1 | NA | TRBV28 | CASTLRGLNTEAFF | TGTGCCAGCACCCTTCGGGGTTTGAACACTGAAGCTTTCTTT
15 | NA | TRBJ1-2 | NA | TRBV19 | CASSIAPDRNYGYTF | TGTGCCAGTAGTATAGCACCGGATCGTAACTATGGCTACACCTTC
16 | NA | TRBJ2-2 | NA | TRBV18 | CASSRNAAQNTGELFF | TGTGCCAGCTCACGAAATGCGGCACAGAACACCGGGGAGCTGTTTTTT
13 | NA | TRBJ2-5 | NA | TRBV12-3/TRBV12-4 | CASVIRSQETQYF | TGTGCCAGCGTGATCCGGTCACAAGAGACCCAGTACTTC
12 | NA | TRBJ2-7 | NA | TRBV6-5 | CASSYSGGEQYF | TGTGCCAGCAGTTACAGTGGGGGGGAGCAGTACTTC
14 | NA | TRBJ2-7 | NA | TRBV24-1 | CATSEGGGMNEQYF | TGTGCCACCAGTGAGGGAGGAGGGATGAACGAGCAGTACTTC